These 13 T cell receptor beta chains were sequenced from one sample in a study of blood T cell repertoires in COVID-19. The assay was immunoSEQ multiplex PCR, and TCRdb's table has in-frame clones only and misses some. Of more than 65,000 clones in the sample, more than 65% were seen once. Sample: peripheral blood. Receptors were obtained from a woman of 80 years or more with active or convalescent COVID-19.

The CDR3 protein is CASRTQGGKNTEAFF. The DNA of the CDR3 is TGTGCCAGCAGAACACAGGGGGGGAAGAACACTGAAGCTTTCTTT. The chain links TRBV7-9 to TRBJ1-1; 8 bases are shared with TRBD1. The germline gives CDR1 SEHNR, CDR2 FQNEAQ (reference sequence). Unmatched junction bases numbered 7, after V lost 6 bases and J lost 1 base. CDR3 length: 15 amino acids.

The V gene is TRBV28, the J gene TRBJ2-3; a weak D match, TRBD1 (5 bases). From germline, CDR1 is MDHEN and CDR2 SYDVKM. This CDR3 region has 17 residues. Trimming cost V 0 bases and J 0 bases, with 13 bases left between them. The DNA for the CDR3 is TGTGCCAGCAGTTTATGGTCCGACAGTCCTAGCACAGATACGCAGTATTTT. Translated, it gives CASSLWSDSPSTDTQYF.

This rearrangement joins TRBV9 to TRBJ2-1; 9 bases are a match to TRBD2. CDR1 is SGDLS, CDR2 YYNGEE, per germline. CDR3 length equals 16 residues. After removal of 0 bases from V and 8 bases from J, the junction contained 9 bases not matched to a gene. The CDR3 spells CASSVAFLAGTHEQFF. The CDR3 DNA sequence: TGTGCCAGCAGCGTAGCTTTCCTAGCGGGGACCCATGAGCAGTTCTTC.

The chain has TRBV12-3 or TRBV12-4 and TRBJ1-1, with D uncertain. Trimming took off 6 bases at V and 4 bases at J, with 12 bases between the two ends. The CDR3 runs 13 residues. CDR3: CASSLKSTTEAFF. The CDR3 DNA reads TGTGCCAGCAGCCTTAAATCTACCACTGAAGCTTTCTTT.

The chain joins TRBV5-1 to TRBJ2-5; a weak D match, TRBD1 (6 bases). Between the trimmed V and J ends, which lost 1 base and 3 bases, there was a span of 10 bases. The CDR3 consists of 14 residues. Germline CDR1 reads SGHRS; CDR2 reads YFSETQ. Here the CDR3 reads CASSLLRQEETQYF. As DNA, the CDR3 is TGCGCCAGCAGCTTGTTGCGACAGGAAGAGACCCAGTACTTC.

The chain is built from TRBV30 and TRBJ1-4, with a possible D match to TRBD1 (5 bases). The V end lost 2 bases, the J end lost 0 bases, and 10 bases lay between the germline ends. The CDR3 runs to 15 residues. Germline CDR1 is GTSNPN and CDR2 is SVGIG (reference sequence). The CDR3 sequence is CAWSWGRATNEKLFF. For the CDR3, the DNA is TGTGCCTGGAGTTGGGGCCGTGCAACTAATGAAAAACTGTTTTTT. The variable domain in full, completed from reference TRBV30 and TRBJ1-4, reads SQTIHQWPATLVQPVGSPLSLECTVEGTSNPNLYWYRQAAGRGLQLLFYSVGIGQISSEVPQNLSASRPQDRQFILSSKKLLLSDSGFYLCAWSWGRATNEKLFFGSGTQLSVL.

The chain employs TRBV7-3 and TRBJ2-3; weak D call: TRBD1 (6 bases). The germline CDR1 and CDR2 sequences are SGHTA and FQGTGA. V shed 4 bases and J shed 2 bases, with 10 bases lying between them. CDR3 size: 14 residues. CDR3 in amino acids: CASSSGQITDTQYF. The DNA of the CDR3 is TGTGCCAGCAGCTCCGGACAGATCACAGATACGCAGTATTTT.

This chain connects TRBV10-3 to TRBJ1-1, with D possibly TRBD1 on 5 matching bases. Per the germline V gene, CDR1 is ENHRY and CDR2 is SYGVKD. The CDR3 covers 15 residues. The V end was cut by 5 bases, the J end by 4 bases, with 17 bases between. The chain's CDR3 is CAISPKGLGPTEAFF. The CDR3 DNA reads as TGTGCCATCAGTCCAAAGGGGTTGGGGCCCACTGAAGCTTTCTTT.

This chain connects TRBV4-1 to TRBJ2-7; possibly TRBD2 for D (6 bases). CDR1 MGHRA and CDR2 YSYEKL come from the germline V gene. The CDR3 contains 15 residues. V was shortened by 1 base and J by 4 bases, with 14 bases between the two germline ends. CDR3 sequence (DNA): TGCGCCAGCAGCCAAGCCTGGAGTGGGGGGTACGAGCAGTACTTC. Protein sequence: CASSQAWSGGYEQYF.

The chain links TRBV6-5 to TRBJ1-6; D may be TRBD1 (6 bases). CDR1 MNHEY and CDR2 SVGAGI come from the germline V gene. The CDR3 sequence is 15 residues long. V gave up 7 bases and J gave up 8 bases, with 18 bases separating them. The CDR3 DNA is TGTGCCAGCAAGTTATCGGGGGGCGAGGATTCACCCCTCCACTTT. This translates into CASKLSGGEDSPLHF.

The J gene is TRBJ1-5, the V gene TRBV6-5; D call uncertain. V shed 5 bases and J shed 4 bases, with 3 bases lying between them. The CDR3 consists of 11 residues. CDR1 is MNHEY, CDR2 SVGAGI, per germline. The CDR3 spells CASSQNQPQHF. CDR3 nucleotide sequence: TGTGCCAGCAGTCAGAATCAGCCCCAGCATTTT.

Notes on this clone: A much larger clone sits a single nucleotide away, making a read error possible. The V and J genes are TRBV7-7 and TRBJ2-5; 11 bases are shared with TRBD2. CDR1 SSHAT and CDR2 FNYEAQ come from the germline V gene (reference sequence). The CDR3 consists of 16 residues. CDR3 region: CASSDLAGGELETQYF. The DNA for the CDR3 is TGTGCTAGCAGCGATCTAGCGGGGGGAGAACTAGAGACCCAGTACTTC.

The chain combines TRBV24-1 with TRBJ1-1; 8 nucleotides match TRBD1. The CDR3 sequence is 13 residues long. Germline V CDR1 and CDR2: KGHDR, SFDVKD. With V trimmed by 0 bases and J by 8 bases, 1 base remained unmatched. CDR3 loop: CATSDLRTGEAFF. The DNA for the CDR3 is TGTGCCACCAGTGATTTGAGGACAGGGGAAGCTTTCTTT.